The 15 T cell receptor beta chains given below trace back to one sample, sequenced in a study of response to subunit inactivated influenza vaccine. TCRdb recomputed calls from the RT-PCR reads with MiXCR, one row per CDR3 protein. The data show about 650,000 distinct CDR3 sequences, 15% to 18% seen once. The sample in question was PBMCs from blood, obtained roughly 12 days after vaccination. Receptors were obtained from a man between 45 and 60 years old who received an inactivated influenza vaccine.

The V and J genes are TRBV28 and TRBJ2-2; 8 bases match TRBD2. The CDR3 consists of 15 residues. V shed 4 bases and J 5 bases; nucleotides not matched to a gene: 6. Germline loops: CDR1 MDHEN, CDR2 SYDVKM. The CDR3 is CASSSMASGTGELFF. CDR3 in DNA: TGTGCCAGCAGTTCCATGGCTAGCGGGACCGGGGAGCTGTTTTTT.

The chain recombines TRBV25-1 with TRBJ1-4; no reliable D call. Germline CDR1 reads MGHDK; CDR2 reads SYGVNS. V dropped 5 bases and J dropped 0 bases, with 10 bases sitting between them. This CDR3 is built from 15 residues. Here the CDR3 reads CASSSVPSTNEKLFF. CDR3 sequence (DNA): TGTGCCAGCAGTTCGGTGCCCTCAACTAATGAAAAACTGTTTTTT. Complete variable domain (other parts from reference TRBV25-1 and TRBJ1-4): EADIYQTPRYLVIGTGKKITLECSQTMGHDKMYWYQQDPGMELHLIHYSYGVNSTEKGDLSSESTVSRIRTEHFPLTLESARPSHTSQYLCASSSVPSTNEKLFFGSGTQLSVL.

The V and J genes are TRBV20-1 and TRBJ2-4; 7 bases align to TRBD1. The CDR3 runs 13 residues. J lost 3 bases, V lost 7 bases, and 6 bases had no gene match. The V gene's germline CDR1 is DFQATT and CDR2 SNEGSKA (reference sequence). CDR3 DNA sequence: TGCAGTGTCACGGGACAGATCAAAAACATTCAGTACTTC. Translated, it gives CSVTGQIKNIQYF.

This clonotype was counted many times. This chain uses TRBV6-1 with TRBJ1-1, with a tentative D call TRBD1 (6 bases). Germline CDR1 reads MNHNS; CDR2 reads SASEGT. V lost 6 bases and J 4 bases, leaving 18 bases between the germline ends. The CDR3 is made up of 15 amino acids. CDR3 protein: CASSNRGVVVTEAFF. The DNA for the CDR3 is TGTGCCAGCAGCAATAGGGGGGTAGTGGTCACTGAAGCTTTCTTT.

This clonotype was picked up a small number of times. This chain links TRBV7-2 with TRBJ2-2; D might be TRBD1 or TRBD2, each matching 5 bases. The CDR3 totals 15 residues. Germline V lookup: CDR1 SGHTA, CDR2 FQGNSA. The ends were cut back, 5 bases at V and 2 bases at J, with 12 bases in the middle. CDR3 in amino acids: CASSRDDLNTGELFF. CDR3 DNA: TGTGCCAGCAGCCGGGACGACCTAAACACCGGGGAGCTGTTTTTT. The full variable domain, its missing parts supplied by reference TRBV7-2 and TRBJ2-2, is GAGVSQSPSNKVTEKGKDVELRCDPISGHTALYWYRQSLGQGLEFLIYFQGNSAPDKSGLPSDRFSAERTGGSVSTLTIQRTQQEDSAVYLCASSRDDLNTGELFFGEGSRLTVL.

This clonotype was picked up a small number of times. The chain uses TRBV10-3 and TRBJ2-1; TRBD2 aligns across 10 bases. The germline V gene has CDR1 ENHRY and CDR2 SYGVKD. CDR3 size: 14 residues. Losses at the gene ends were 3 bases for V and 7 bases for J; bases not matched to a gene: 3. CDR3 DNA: TGTGCCATCAGTGAAATAGCGGGGGGAAATGAGCAGTTCTTC. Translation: CAISEIAGGNEQFF.

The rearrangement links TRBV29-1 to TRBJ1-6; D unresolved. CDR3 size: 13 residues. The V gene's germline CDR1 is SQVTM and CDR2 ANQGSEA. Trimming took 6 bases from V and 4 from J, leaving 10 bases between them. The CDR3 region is CSVAFGYNSPLHF. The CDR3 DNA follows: TGCAGCGTCGCTTTTGGATATAATTCACCCCTCCACTTT.

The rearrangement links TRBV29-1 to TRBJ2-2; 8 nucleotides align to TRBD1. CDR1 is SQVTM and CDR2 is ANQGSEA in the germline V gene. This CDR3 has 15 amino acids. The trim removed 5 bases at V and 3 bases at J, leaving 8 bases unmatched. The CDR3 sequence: CSVLQRQGYTGELFF. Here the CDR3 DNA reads TGCAGCGTTTTACAAAGACAGGGGTACACCGGGGAGCTGTTTTTT.

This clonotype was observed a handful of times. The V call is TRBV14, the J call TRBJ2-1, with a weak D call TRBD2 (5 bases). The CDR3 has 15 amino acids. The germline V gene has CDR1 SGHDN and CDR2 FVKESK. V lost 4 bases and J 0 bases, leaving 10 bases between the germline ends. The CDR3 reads CASSPERSSYNEQFF. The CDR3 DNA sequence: TGTGCCAGCAGCCCCGAGCGGAGCTCCTACAATGAGCAGTTCTTC.

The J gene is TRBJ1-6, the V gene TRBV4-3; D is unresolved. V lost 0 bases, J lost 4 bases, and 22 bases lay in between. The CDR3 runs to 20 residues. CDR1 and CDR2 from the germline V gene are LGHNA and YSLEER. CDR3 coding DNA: TGCGCCAGCAGCCAAGATTATGGTAGAGCTCTTAGATTTTATAATTCACCCCTCCACTTT. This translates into CASSQDYGRALRFYNSPLHF.

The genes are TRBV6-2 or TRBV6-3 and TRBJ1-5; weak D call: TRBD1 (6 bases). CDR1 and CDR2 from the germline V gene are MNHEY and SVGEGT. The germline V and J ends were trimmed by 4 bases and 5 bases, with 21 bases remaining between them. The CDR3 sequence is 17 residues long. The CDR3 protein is CASSSSPWGQAYQPQHF. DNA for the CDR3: TGTGCCAGCAGTTCCTCCCCTTGGGGGCAGGCGTATCAGCCCCAGCATTTT.

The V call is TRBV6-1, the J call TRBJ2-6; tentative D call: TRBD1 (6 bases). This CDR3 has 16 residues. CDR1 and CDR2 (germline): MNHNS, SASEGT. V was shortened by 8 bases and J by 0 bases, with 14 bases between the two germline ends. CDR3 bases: TGTGCCAGCGGACAGATACTCGACTCTGGGGCCAACGTCCTGACTTTC. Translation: CASGQILDSGANVLTF.

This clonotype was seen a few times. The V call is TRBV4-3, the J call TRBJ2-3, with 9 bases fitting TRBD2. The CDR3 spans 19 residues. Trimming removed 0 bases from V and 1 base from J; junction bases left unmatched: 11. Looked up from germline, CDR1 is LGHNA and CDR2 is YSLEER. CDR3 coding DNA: TGCGCCAGCAGCCAAGATCGGCCTAGCGGGGTTGGAGGCACAGATACGCAGTATTTT. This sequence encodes CASSQDRPSGVGGTDTQYF.

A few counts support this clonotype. The DNA of the CDR3 is TGTGCCAGCAGTTCCGCCGGGACGGGTAGGGAGCAGTACTTC. Its translation is CASSSAGTGREQYF. The chain joins TRBV28 to TRBJ2-7; D could derive from TRBD1 or TRBD2 (5 bases each). Germline assignment: CDR1 MDHEN and CDR2 SYDVKM. V lost 4 bases and J 7 bases, leaving 17 bases between the germline ends. This CDR3 has 14 residues.

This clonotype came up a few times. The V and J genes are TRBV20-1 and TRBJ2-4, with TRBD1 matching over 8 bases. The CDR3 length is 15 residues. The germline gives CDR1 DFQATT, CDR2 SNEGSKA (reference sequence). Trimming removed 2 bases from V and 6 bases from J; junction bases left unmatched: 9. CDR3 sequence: CSARYLPGTGNIQYF. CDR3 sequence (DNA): TGCAGTGCTAGATACCTACCCGGGACAGGAAACATTCAGTACTTC.